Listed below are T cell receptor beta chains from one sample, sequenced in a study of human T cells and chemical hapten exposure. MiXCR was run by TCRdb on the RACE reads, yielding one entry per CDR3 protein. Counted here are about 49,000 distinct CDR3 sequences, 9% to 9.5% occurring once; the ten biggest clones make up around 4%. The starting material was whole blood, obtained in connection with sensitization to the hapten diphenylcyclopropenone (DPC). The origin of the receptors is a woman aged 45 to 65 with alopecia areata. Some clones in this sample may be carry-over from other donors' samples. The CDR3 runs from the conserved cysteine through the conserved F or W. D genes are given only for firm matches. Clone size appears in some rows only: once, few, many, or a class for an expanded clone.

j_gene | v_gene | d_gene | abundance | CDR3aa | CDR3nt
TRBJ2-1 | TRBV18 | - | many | CASSPTDSYNEQFF | TGTGCCAGCTCACCAACGGACTCCTACAATGAGCAGTTCTTC
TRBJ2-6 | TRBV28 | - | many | CASRRSGANVLTF | TGTGCCAGCAGAAGATCTGGGGCCAACGTCCTGACTTTC
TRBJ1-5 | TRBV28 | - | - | CASSLGTGQPQHF | TGTGCCAGCAGTTTAGGTACGGGTCAGCCCCAGCATTTT
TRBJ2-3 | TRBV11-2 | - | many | CASSPWTGVTDTQYF | TGTGCCAGCAGCCCGTGGACGGGGGTCACAGATACGCAGTATTTT
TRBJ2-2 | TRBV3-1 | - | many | CASSQAGELFF | TGTGCCAGCAGCCAAGCCGGGGAGCTGTTTTTT
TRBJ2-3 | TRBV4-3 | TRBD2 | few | CASSHPIGTSGLDTQYF | TGCGCCAGCAGCCATCCCATCGGGACTAGCGGCTTGGATACGCAGTATTTT
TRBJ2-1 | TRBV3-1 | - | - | CASSQVRSEQFF | TGTGCCAGCAGCCAAGTTAGGAGTGAGCAGTTCTTC
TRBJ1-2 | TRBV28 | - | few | CASRPPAGYYGYTF | TGTGCCAGCAGGCCCCCGGCAGGGTACTATGGCTACACCTTC
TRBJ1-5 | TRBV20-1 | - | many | CSATPPGRGNQPQHF | TGCAGTGCTACTCCCCCAGGACGGGGCAATCAGCCCCAGCATTTT
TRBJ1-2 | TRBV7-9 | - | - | CASTHLRTEPKGGYTF | TGTGCCAGCACCCATCTTAGAACCGAACCAAAAGGAGGCTACACCTTC
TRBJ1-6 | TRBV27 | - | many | CASSLGAAFNSPLHF | TGTGCCAGCAGTTTGGGGGCAGCGTTCAATTCACCCCTCCACTTT
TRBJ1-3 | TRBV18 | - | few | CASSPQKDSPGNTIYF | TGTGCCAGCTCACCACAAAAAGACAGTCCTGGAAACACCATATATTTT
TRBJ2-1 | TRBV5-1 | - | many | CASSQGSSYNEQFF | TGCGCCAGCAGCCAGGGGAGCTCCTACAATGAGCAGTTCTTC
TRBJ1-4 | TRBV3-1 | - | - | CASSQERQFNEKLFF | TGTGCCAGCAGCCAAGAGCGGCAGTTTAATGAAAAACTGTTTTTT
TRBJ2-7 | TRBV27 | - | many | CASSGTAGRYEQYF | TGTGCCAGCAGTGGGACGGCCGGAAGGTACGAGCAGTACTTC
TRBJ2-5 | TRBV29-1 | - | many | CSSERGETQYF | TGCAGCTCCGAACGAGGAGAGACCCAGTACTTC
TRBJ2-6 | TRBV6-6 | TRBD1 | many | CASKGSGQGPSGANVLTF | TGTGCCAGCAAAGGATCGGGACAGGGGCCCTCTGGGGCCAACGTCCTGACTTTC
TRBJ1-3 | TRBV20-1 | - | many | CSARGGLGNTIYF | TGCAGTGCCAGGGGAGGTCTTGGAAACACCATATATTTT
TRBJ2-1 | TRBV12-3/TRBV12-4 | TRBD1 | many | CASSLGSRAGTGEQFF | TGTGCCAGCAGTTTAGGTTCACGGGCCGGGACAGGTGAGCAGTTCTTC
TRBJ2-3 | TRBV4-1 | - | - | CASSLWDTQYF | TGCGCCAGCAGCCTATGGGATACGCAGTATTTT
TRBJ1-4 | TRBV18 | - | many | CASSPQKGKEKLFF | TGTGCCAGCTCACCACAAAAGGGGAAGGAAAAACTGTTTTTT
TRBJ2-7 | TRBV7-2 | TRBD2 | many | CASSSTSGRAYEQYF | TGTGCCAGCAGCTCAACTAGCGGGAGGGCCTACGAGCAGTACTTC
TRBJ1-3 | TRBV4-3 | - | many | CASSQDFTGTGNTIYF | TGCGCCAGCAGCCAAGATTTCACGGGGACTGGAAACACCATATATTTT
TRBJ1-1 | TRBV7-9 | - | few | CASSLVNTEAFF | TGTGCCAGCAGCTTAGTAAACACTGAAGCTTTCTTT
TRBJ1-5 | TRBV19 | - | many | CASSIVWRGSNQPQHF | TGTGCCAGTAGTATTGTTTGGAGGGGAAGCAATCAGCCCCAGCATTTT
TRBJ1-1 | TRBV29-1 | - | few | CSAEGAGYEAFF | TGCAGCGCCGAAGGGGCAGGGTATGAAGCTTTCTTT
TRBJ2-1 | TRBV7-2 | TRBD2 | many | CASSLQLAGDEQFF | TGTGCCAGCAGCTTACAGCTAGCGGGCGATGAGCAGTTCTTC
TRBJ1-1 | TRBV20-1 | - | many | CSARDQRPGAVFF | TGCAGTGCTAGAGATCAGCGCCCGGGGGCTGTTTTCTTT
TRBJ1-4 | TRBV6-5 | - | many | CASSGLSGEDEKLFF | TGTGCCAGCAGCGGCCTGTCGGGGGAGGACGAAAAACTGTTTTTT
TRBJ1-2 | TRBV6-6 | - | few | CASSRQTGYGYTF | TGTGCCAGCAGCCGCCAGACGGGCTATGGCTACACCTTC
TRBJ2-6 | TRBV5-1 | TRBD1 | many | CASSSGTGGTGANVLTF | TGCGCCAGCAGCTCTGGGACAGGGGGAACTGGGGCCAACGTCCTGACTTTC
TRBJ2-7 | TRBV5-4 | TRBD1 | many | CASSAPGQSTYEQYF | TGTGCCAGCAGCGCCCCGGGACAGTCGACCTACGAGCAGTACTTC
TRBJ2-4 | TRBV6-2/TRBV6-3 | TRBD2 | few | CASSSGLVEDF | TGTGCCAGCAGTTCGGGACTAGTTGAGGACTTC
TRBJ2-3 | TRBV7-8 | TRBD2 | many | CASSLGVAGVGTDTQYF | TGTGCCAGCAGCTTAGGGGTAGCGGGAGTGGGCACAGATACGCAGTATTTT
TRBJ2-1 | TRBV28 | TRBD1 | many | CASSSYGTGTSEQFF | TGTGCCAGCAGCTCTTACGGGACAGGGACGAGTGAGCAGTTCTTC
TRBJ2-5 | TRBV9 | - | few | CASSVSQETQYF | TGTGCCAGCAGCGTCTCCCAAGAGACCCAGTACTTC
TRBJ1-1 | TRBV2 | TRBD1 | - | CASSRDRVGDTEAFF | TGTGCCAGCAGCAGGGACAGGGTCGGGGACACTGAAGCTTTCTTT
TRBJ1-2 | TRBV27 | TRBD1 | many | CASSFHRGRLGYTF | TGTGCCAGCAGTTTCCACAGGGGTAGACTAGGCTACACCTTC
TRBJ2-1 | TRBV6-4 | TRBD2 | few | CASSDLLAGNEQFF | TGTGCCAGCAGTGACTTACTAGCGGGAAATGAGCAGTTCTTC
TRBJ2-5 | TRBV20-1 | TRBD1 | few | CSARRGGDVTQYF | TGCAGTGCTAGGAGAGGGGGCGATGTGACCCAGTACTTC
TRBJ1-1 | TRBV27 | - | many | CASSFVQGGVTEAFF | TGTGCCAGCAGTTTCGTCCAGGGAGGTGTCACTGAAGCTTTCTTT
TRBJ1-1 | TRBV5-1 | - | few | CASSLGGGLDTEAFF | TGCGCCAGCAGCTTGGGAGGCGGGCTGGACACTGAAGCTTTCTTT
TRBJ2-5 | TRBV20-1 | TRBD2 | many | CSARGSGRAFAETQYF | TGCAGTGCTAGGGGGAGCGGGAGGGCCTTCGCGGAGACCCAGTACTTC
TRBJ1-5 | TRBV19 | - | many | CASSPARGSNQPQHF | TGTGCCAGTAGCCCGGCGAGGGGGAGCAATCAGCCCCAGCATTTT
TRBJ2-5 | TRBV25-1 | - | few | CASSEIKETQYF | TGTGCCAGCAGTGAAATTAAAGAGACCCAGTACTTC
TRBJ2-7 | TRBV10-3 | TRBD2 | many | CAISESSGISYEQYF | TGTGCCATCAGTGAGTCAAGCGGGATCTCCTACGAGCAGTACTTC
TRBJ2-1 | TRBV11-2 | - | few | CASSLVRGEINEQFF | TGTGCCAGCAGCTTAGTAAGGGGCGAAATCAATGAGCAGTTCTTC
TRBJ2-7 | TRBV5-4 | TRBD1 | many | CASSLRTGVREQYF | TGTGCCAGCAGCTTGCGGACAGGGGTACGCGAGCAGTACTTC
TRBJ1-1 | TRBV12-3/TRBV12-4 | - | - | CASSLGLSNTEAFF | TGTGCCAGCAGTTTGGGGTTATCAAACACTGAAGCTTTCTTT
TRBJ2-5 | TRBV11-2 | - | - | CASSLRSETQYF | TGTGCCAGCAGCTTAAGGTCAGAGACCCAGTACTTC
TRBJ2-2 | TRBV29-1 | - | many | CSVTGTSTGELFF | TGCAGCGTAACCGGGACATCAACCGGGGAGCTGTTTTTT
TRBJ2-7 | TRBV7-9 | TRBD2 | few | CASSPHSGRTYEQYF | TGTGCCAGCAGCCCGCATAGCGGGAGGACCTACGAGCAGTACTTC
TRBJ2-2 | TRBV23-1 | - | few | CASSQKTRVLLAGHRTPGSCFF | -
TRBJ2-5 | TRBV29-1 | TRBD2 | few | CSATPRTRGGTQYF | TGCAGCGCCACCCCCCGGACTAGGGGAGGGACCCAGTACTTC
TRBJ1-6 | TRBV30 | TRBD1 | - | CARGETGNFRLAYNSPLHF | TGTGCCCGGGGTGAGACAGGGAATTTTCGCCTGGCCTATAATTCACCCCTCCACTTT